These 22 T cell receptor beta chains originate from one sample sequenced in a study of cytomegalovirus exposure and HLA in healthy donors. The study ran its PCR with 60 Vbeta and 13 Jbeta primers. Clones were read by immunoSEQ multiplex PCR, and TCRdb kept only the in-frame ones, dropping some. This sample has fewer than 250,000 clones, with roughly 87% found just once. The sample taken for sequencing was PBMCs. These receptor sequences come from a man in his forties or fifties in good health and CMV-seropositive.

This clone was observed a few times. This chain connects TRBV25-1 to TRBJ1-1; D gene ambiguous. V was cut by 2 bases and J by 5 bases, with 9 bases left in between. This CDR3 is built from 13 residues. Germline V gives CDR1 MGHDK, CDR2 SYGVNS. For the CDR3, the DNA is TGTGCCAGCAGTGAACGAGGGAATACTGAAGCTTTCTTT. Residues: CASSERGNTEAFF.

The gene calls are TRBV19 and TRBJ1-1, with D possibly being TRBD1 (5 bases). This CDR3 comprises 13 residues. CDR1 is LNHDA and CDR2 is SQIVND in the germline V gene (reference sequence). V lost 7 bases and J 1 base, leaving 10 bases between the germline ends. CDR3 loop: CASTGGWNTEAFF. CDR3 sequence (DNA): TGTGCCAGTACGGGGGGATGGAACACTGAAGCTTTCTTT.

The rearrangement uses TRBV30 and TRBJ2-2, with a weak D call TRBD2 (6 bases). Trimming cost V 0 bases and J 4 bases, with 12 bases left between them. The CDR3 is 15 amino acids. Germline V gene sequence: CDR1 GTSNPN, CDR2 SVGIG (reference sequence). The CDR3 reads CAWSVQLAGTGELFF. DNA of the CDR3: TGTGCCTGGAGTGTACAACTAGCCGGCACCGGGGAGCTGTTTTTT.

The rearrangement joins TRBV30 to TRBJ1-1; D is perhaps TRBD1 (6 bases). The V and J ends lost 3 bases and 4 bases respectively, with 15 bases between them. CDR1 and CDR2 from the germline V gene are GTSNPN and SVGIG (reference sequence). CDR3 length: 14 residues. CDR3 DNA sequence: TGTGCCTGGAGGAAACAGGGAGTCGGCACTGAAGCTTTCTTT. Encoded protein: CAWRKQGVGTEAFF.

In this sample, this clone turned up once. The CDR3 region has the DNA TGTGCCATCAGTGATCCGGGGATGGGCACTGAAGCTTTCTTT. It specifies CAISDPGMGTEAFF. The chain has TRBV10-3 and TRBJ1-1; no definite D call. The CDR3 has 14 amino acids. Germline-derived CDR1 and CDR2 are ENHRY and SYGVKD. V lost 3 bases, J lost 4 bases, and 12 bases lay in between.

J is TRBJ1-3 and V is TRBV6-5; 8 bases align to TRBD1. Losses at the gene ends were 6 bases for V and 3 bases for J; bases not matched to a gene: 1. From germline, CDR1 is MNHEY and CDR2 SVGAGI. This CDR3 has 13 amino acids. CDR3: CASSGQGGNTIYF. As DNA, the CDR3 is TGTGCCAGCAGCGGACAGGGTGGAAACACCATATATTTT.

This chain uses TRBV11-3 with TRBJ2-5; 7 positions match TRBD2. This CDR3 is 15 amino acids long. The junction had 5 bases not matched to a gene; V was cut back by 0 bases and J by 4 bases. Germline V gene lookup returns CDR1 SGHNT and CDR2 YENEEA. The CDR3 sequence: CASSLDPASGETQYF. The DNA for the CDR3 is TGTGCCAGCAGCTTAGACCCTGCTAGCGGAGAGACCCAGTACTTC.

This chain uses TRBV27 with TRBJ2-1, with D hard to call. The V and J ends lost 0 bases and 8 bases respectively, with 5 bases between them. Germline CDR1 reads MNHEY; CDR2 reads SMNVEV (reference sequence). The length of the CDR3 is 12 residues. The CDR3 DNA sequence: TGTGCCAGCAGTTTATCGGGCTATGAGCAGTTCTTC. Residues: CASSLSGYEQFF.

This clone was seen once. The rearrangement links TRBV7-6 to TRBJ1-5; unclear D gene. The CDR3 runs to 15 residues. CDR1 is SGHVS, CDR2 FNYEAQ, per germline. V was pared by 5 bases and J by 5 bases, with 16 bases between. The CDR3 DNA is TGTGCCAGCAGCCCTTGGGAGGATCGAGATCAGCCCCAGCATTTT. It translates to CASSPWEDRDQPQHF.

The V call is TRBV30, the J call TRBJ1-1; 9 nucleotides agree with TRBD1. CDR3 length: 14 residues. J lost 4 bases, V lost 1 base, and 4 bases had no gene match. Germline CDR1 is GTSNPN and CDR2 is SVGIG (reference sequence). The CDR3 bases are TGTGCCTGGAGTGAACAGGGGGCTGGCACTGAAGCTTTCTTT. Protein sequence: CAWSEQGAGTEAFF.

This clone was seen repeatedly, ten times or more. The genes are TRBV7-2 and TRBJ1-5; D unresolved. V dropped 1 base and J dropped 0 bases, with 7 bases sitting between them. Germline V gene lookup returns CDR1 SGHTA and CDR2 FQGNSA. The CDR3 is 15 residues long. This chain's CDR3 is CASSLDQDSNQPQHF. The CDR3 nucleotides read TGTGCCAGCAGCTTAGATCAGGATAGCAATCAGCCCCAGCATTTT.

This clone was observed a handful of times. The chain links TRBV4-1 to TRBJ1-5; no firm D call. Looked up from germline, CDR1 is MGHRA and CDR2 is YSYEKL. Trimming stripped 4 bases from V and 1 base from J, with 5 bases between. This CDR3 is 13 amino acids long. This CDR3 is CASSRQSNQPQHF. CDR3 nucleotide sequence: TGCGCCAGCAGCCGTCAGAGCAATCAGCCCCAGCATTTT.

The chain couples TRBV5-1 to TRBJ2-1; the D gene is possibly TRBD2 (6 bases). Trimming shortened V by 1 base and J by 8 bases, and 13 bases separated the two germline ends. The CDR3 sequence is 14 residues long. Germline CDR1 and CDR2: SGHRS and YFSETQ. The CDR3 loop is CASSLRAEGDEQFF. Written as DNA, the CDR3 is TGCGCCAGCAGCTTGAGAGCGGAGGGCGATGAGCAGTTCTTC.

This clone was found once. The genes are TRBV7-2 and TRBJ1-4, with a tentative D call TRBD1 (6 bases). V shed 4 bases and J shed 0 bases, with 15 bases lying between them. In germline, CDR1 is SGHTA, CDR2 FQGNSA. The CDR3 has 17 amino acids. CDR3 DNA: TGTGCCAGCAGCTCACGGGACCAGGGGTCAACTAATGAAAAACTGTTTTTT. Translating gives CASSSRDQGSTNEKLFF.

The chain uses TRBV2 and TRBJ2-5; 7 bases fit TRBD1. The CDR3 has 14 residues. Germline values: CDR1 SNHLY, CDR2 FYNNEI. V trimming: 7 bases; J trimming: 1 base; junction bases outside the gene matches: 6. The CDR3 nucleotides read TGTGCCAGCAAACGACAGGGTATCCAAGAGACCCAGTACTTC. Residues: CASKRQGIQETQYF.

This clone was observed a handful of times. In DNA, the CDR3 is TGTGCCAGCAGTGAGGGCGGCAGGGTCTTTGTGGAGACCCAGTACTTC. Residues: CASSEGGRVFVETQYF. The chain couples TRBV6-1 to TRBJ2-5, with D tentatively TRBD1 (5 bases). V was shortened by 3 bases and J by 5 bases, with 19 bases between the two germline ends. The germline V gene encodes CDR1 MNHNS and CDR2 SASEGT. This CDR3 is 16 amino acids long.

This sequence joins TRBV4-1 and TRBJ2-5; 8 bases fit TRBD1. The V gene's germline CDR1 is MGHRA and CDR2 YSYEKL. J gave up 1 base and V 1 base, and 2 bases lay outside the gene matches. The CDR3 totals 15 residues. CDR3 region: CASSQVGTGQETQYF. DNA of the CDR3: TGCGCCAGCAGCCAAGTAGGGACAGGCCAAGAGACCCAGTACTTC.

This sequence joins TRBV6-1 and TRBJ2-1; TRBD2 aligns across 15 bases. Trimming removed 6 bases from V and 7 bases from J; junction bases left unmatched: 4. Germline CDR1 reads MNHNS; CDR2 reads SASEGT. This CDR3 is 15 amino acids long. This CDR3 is CASRAGTSGGNEQFF. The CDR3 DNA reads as TGTGCCAGCAGGGCAGGGACTAGCGGGGGGAATGAGCAGTTCTTC.

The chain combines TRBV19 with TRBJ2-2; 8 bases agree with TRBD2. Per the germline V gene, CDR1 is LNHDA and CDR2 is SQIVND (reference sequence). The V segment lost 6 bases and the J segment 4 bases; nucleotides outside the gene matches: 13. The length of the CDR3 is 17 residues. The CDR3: CASSHPTGTRSTGELFF. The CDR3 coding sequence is TGTGCCAGTAGCCATCCCACCGGGACTAGGAGCACCGGGGAGCTGTTTTTT.

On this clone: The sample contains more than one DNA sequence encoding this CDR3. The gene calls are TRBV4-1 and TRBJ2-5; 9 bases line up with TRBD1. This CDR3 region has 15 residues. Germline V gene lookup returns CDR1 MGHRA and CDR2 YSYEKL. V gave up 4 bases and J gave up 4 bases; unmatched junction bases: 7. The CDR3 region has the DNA TGCGCCAGCAGCCGTCCCGGGACAGGGCGAGAGACCCAGTACTTC. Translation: CASSRPGTGRETQYF.

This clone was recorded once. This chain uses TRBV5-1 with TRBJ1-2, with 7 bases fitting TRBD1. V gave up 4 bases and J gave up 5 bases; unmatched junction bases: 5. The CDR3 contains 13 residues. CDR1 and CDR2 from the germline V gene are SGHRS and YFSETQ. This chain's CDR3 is CASSPGQAYGYTF. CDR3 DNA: TGCGCCAGCAGCCCCGGACAGGCGTATGGCTACACCTTC.

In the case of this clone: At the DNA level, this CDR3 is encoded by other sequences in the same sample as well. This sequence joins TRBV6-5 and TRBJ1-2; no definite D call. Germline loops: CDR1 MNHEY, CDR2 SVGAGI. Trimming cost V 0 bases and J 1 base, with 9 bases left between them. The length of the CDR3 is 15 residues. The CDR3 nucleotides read TGTGCCAGCAGTTACTCGACGGGGTTTAACTATGGCTACACCTTC. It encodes CASSYSTGFNYGYTF.